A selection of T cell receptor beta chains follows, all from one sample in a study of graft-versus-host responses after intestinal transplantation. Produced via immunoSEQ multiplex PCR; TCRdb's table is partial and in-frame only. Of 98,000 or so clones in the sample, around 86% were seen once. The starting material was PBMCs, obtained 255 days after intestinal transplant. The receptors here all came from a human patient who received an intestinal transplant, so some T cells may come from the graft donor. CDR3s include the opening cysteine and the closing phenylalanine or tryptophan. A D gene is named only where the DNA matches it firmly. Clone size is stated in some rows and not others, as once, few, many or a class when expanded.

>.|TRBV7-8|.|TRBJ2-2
TGTGCCAGCAGCTTTGAGTGGGGAACGGCCGGGGAGCTGTTTTTT
CASSFEWGTAGELFF
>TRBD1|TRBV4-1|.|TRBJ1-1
TGCGCCAGCAGCCAAGACAGGGGGTTGAACACTGAAGCTTTCTTT
CASSQDRGLNTEAFF
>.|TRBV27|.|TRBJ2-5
TGTGCCAGCAGTTTTAGGCTAGCGCCCCAAGAGACCCAGTACTTC
CASSFRLAPQETQYF
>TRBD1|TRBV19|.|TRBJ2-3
TGTGCCAGTAATCTGGGACAGCGCACAGATACGCAGTATTTT
CASNLGQRTDTQYF
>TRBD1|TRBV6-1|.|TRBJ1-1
TGTGCCAGCAGCCACAGGGGGCTAGAAGCTTTCTTT
CASSHRGLEAFF
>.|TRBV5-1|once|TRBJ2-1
TGCGCCGCAAGGACACCTCCCTACAATGAGCAGTTCTTC
CAARTPPYNEQFF
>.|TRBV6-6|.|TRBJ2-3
TGTGCCAGCAGGCACAGGGAGGGTACAGATACGCAGTATTTT
CASRHREGTDTQYF
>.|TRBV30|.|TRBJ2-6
TGTGCCTGGAGTGTCTCTGGGGCCAACGTCCTGACTTTC
CAWSVSGANVLTF
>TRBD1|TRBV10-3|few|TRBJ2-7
TGTGCCATCAGTGAGACAGGGGGCTACGAGCAGTACTTC
CAISETGGYEQYF
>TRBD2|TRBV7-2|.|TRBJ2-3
TGTGCCAGCAGCTTAAGACTAGCGGGGGGAGCAGATACGCAGTATTTT
CASSLRLAGGADTQYF
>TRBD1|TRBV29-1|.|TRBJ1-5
TGCAGCGCCCTGACAGGGTCCAATCAGCCCCAGCATTTT
CSALTGSNQPQHF
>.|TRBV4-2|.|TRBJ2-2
TGTGCCAGCAGCCAAGATCTTCGGGTTAGAGATACAACCGGGGAGCTGTTTTTT
CASSQDLRVRDTTGELFF